This entry lists 15 T cell receptor beta chains sequenced from one sample in a study of blood T cells in healthy people across ages (dated by TCRdb to between 2014 and 2017). The library relied on 5' RACE. Sequenced using an Illumina HiSeq 2500. A second about 7 to 12 cycle PCR used a sample-barcoded 5' primer and a J-beta primer mix. In-frame beta chains were kept once TCRdb had trimmed the public reads at Q25 with fastp and called clones with MiXCR. Identical CDR3 proteins give one entry, which carries the most common genes and DNA. The sample table lists roughly 800,000 distinct CDR3 sequences, under 40% of them with a count of one. The ten largest clones take up over 10% of the sample. The specimen sequenced was blood. The receptors shown here come from a man between 18 and 35 years old in good health.

V is TRBV28 and J is TRBJ2-3; 8 positions match TRBD2. Germline V gives CDR1 MDHEN, CDR2 SYDVKM. Trimming cost V 6 bases and J 11 bases; bases outside gene matches: 16. This CDR3 region has 15 residues. The CDR3 loop reads CASSPLGGGPPRQYF. The CDR3 nucleotides are TGTGCCAGCAGCCCTTTGGGCGGGGGGCCACCTAGGCAGTATTTT.

The V call is TRBV12-3 or TRBV12-4, the J call TRBJ2-5; 9 bases map to TRBD2. J was trimmed by 11 bases and V by 6 bases; bases with no gene match: 13. This CDR3 region has 14 residues. The CDR3, as DNA: TGTGCCAGCAGGAGAGCGGGGGGCCGGGAAGAGCAGTACTTC. Protein product: CASRRAGGREEQYF.

In this sample, this clonotype turned up many times. V and J are TRBV27 and TRBJ2-7; 9 nucleotides agree with TRBD2. The junction had 11 bases not matched to a gene; V was cut back by 6 bases and J by 2 bases. Germline CDR1 is MNHEY and CDR2 is SMNVEV (reference sequence). The CDR3 spans 16 residues. The DNA for the CDR3 is TGTGCCAGCAGCCCCCTAGCGGGGAGAATTCCCTACGAGCAGTACTTC. Encoded protein: CASSPLAGRIPYEQYF.

This clonotype was observed a handful of times. This chain joins TRBV7-2 and TRBJ2-5; 7 bases fit TRBD2. Unmatched junction bases numbered 8, after V lost 6 bases and J lost 4 bases. Germline assignment: CDR1 SGHTA and CDR2 FQGNSA. The CDR3 totals 14 residues. The CDR3 region has the DNA TGTGCCAGCAGTTCGGGGGGTCTGGGAGAGACCCAGTACTTC. This gives the protein CASSSGGLGETQYF.

This clonotype was picked up one time. The CDR3 region is CSATIPGTSAQYF. Written as DNA, the CDR3 is TGCAGTGCTACCATCCCGGGAACTAGTGCCCAGTACTTC. This rearrangement joins TRBV20-1 to TRBJ2-5; tentatively, D is TRBD2 (5 bases). Per the germline V gene, CDR1 is DFQATT and CDR2 is SNEGSKA (reference sequence). The CDR3 contains 13 residues. V was trimmed by 4 bases and J by 9 bases, leaving 18 bases between them.

V gene TRBV7-6 combines with J gene TRBJ2-7; 7 positions agree with TRBD1. Germline V CDR1 and CDR2: SGHVS, FNYEAQ. The ends lost 1 base at V and 3 bases at J; junction bases unmatched: 6. The CDR3 has 15 amino acids. DNA for the CDR3: TGTGCCAGCAGCTTAGAACTAAACAGGGGCTACGAGCAGTACTTC. Protein: CASSLELNRGYEQYF.

The chain is built from TRBV6-5 and TRBJ1-1, with 7 bases aligning to TRBD1. V dropped 6 bases and J dropped 8; count of bases not matched to a gene: 9. The CDR3 covers 13 residues. CDR1 MNHEY and CDR2 SVGAGI come from the germline V gene. The CDR3 DNA sequence: TGTGCCAGCAGGTTAACAGGGGTCGAAGAAGCTTTCTTT. The encoded protein is CASRLTGVEEAFF.

This clonotype was seen only a few times. This chain uses TRBV5-5 with TRBJ2-3; D possibly matches TRBD1 or TRBD2 (5 bases each). The CDR3 consists of 16 residues. The germline gives CDR1 SGHKS, CDR2 YYEKEE (reference sequence). Trimming cost V 1 base and J 2 bases, with 14 bases left between them. CDR3 region: CASSLRDLLATDTQYF. CDR3 in DNA: TGTGCCAGCAGCTTGCGGGACCTCCTTGCCACAGATACGCAGTATTTT. Together with reference TRBV5-5 and TRBJ2-3, the CDR3 gives the full variable domain: DAGVTQSPTHLIKTRGQQVTLRCSPISGHKSVSWYQQVLGQGPQFIFQYYEKEERGRGNFPDRFSARQFPNYSSELNVNALLLGDSALYLCASSLRDLLATDTQYFGPGTRLTVL.

On this clonotype itself: This clone may be a read error of a much larger clone one base away. The gene calls are TRBV7-9 and TRBJ2-1; TRBD2 matches at 9 bases. The better agreement between TRBJ2-7 and the DNA end casts doubt on the J call. Germline assignment: CDR1 SEHNR and CDR2 FQNEAQ (reference sequence). CDR3 length: 16 amino acids. CDR3 region: CASSLMGLADYNEQYF. The CDR3 nucleotides are TGTGCCAGCAGCTTAATGGGACTAGCTGACTACAATGAGCAGTACTTC.

This chain links TRBV3-1 with TRBJ2-1; 9 nucleotides agree with TRBD1. Trimming at V came to 0 bases and at J to 7 bases, leaving 4 bases not matched to a gene. The germline gives CDR1 LGHDT, CDR2 YNNKEL (reference sequence). The CDR3 sequence is 15 residues long. The CDR3 DNA reads TGTGCCAGCAGCCAAGATGTGACAGGGGGAAATGAGCAGTTCTTC. Translation: CASSQDVTGGNEQFF.

This clonotype was picked up many times. The V and J genes are TRBV20-1 and TRBJ1-5; D is perhaps TRBD1 (5 bases). The CDR3 runs 13 residues. The ends were cut back, 5 bases at V and 2 bases at J, with 10 bases in the middle. The germline CDR1 and CDR2 sequences are DFQATT and SNEGSKA (reference sequence). CDR3 protein: CSAQGVGNQPQHF. CDR3 nucleotides: TGCAGTGCTCAGGGTGTGGGCAATCAGCCCCAGCATTTT.

This chain joins TRBV20-1 and TRBJ1-1; maybe TRBD1 (5 bases). Germline V lookup: CDR1 DFQATT, CDR2 SNEGSKA (reference sequence). The V gene lost 3 bases and the J gene lost 7 bases, with 9 bases spanning the gap. This CDR3 comprises 11 residues. The CDR3 loop reads CSARQGDEAFF. The CDR3 DNA is TGCAGTGCTAGGCAAGGGGATGAAGCTTTCTTT.

In regard to this clonotype: Germline is not matched at one junction end, which may reflect a read error. V is TRBV7-2 and J is TRBJ1-1; weak D call: TRBD1 (5 bases). The CDR3 is 14 amino acids. In germline, CDR1 is SGHTA, CDR2 FQGNSA. CDR3 sequence reads: CASSFQGMNAEAFF. CDR3 DNA: TGTGCCAGCAGCTTCCAGGGCATGAACGCTGAAGCTTTCTTT.

This sequence joins TRBV7-2 and TRBJ2-1, with D uncertain. Germline V gene lookup returns CDR1 SGHTA and CDR2 FQGNSA. V was pared by 1 base and J by 9 bases, with 7 bases between. The CDR3 sequence is 12 residues long. The CDR3 DNA follows: TGTGCCAGCAGCTTAGTCCAGCTTGAGCAGTTCTTC. This sequence encodes CASSLVQLEQFF.

CDR3 sequence: CSALNPTGGNTEAFF. The CDR3 DNA reads as TGCAGTGCCCTCAACCCGACAGGGGGGAACACTGAAGCTTTCTTT. The chain links TRBV20-1 to TRBJ1-1; 9 positions agree with TRBD1. The CDR3 is 15 amino acids. The V and J ends lost 6 bases and 1 base, in that order; junction bases with no gene match: 9. CDR1 is DFQATT and CDR2 is SNEGSKA in the germline V gene (reference sequence).